This TCR beta chain was captured in a study of blood T cells in healthy people across ages. Sample donors were healthy Caucasian individuals that came from Russia, aged roughly 6 to 100. PCR was performed a second time for about 7 to 12 cycles using a sample-barcoded 5' primer and a J-beta primer mix. The template-switch adaptor was a 5' adaptor with 12 random nucleotides. It tagged each cDNA molecule. TCRdb reprocessed the 5' RACE reads with MiXCR, giving one entry per CDR3 protein. This sample has 550,000 to 750,000 distinct CDR3 sequences, with roughly 20% found just once. Comment on this clonotype: Its antigen is not identified.

Study observations and caveats: The unsorted PBMCs prevented any conclusive comparison of naive versus antigen-experienced cells.

The CDR3 is 16 residues long. The germline V and J ends were trimmed by 0 bases and 9 bases, with 23 bases remaining between them. The germline gives CDR1 SQVTM, CDR2 ANQGSEA. The sequence was collected from a man between 65 and 80 years old in good health. This chain links TRBV29-1 with TRBJ1-1; no clear D gene. The sequenced sample was blood. CDR3 loop: CSVEDRYMDRRAKAFF. The DNA of the CDR3 is TGCAGCGTTGAAGATCGGTATATGGATCGACGGGCTAAAGCTTTCTTT. The entire variable domain, with the rest obtained from reference TRBV29-1 and TRBJ1-1, is as follows: SAVISQKPSRDICQRGTSLTIQCQVDSQVTMMFWYRQQPGQSLTLIATANQGSEATYESGFVIDKFPISRPNLTFSTLTVSNMSPEDSSIYLCSVEDRYMDRRAKAFFGQGTRLTVV.